A single sample is the source of the 26 T cell receptor beta chains below, sequenced in a study of T-cell memory formation after mild COVID-19 (dated by TCRdb to the early 2020s). The library relied on 5' RACE. This sample was sequenced with an Illumina NovaSeq 6000. TCRdb reprocessing: public reads trimmed at Q25 with fastp, clones called with MiXCR, in-frame beta chains kept. Rows are unified per CDR3 protein, each entry keeping the most common DNA and genes. The sample table lists fewer than 450,000 distinct CDR3 sequences, around 24% of them with a count of one. The top ten clones comprise 7% to 9.5% of the sample. What was sequenced was PBMCs or a T cell subset sorted from them (not recorded which). These receptors were collected from an adult woman who had mild COVID-19 (a few samples of this study predate the infection). The sample titles of this study are shuffled in the database, so cell type and time point are left out; the donor was told from shared clones.

This clonotype was counted between two and nine times. This chain connects TRBV7-9 to TRBJ2-7, with a tentative D call TRBD2 (6 bases). The germline V and J ends were trimmed by 6 bases and 3 bases, with 15 bases remaining between them. The CDR3 consists of 14 residues. Germline lookup yields CDR1 SEHNR and CDR2 FQNEAQ (reference sequence). This chain's CDR3 is CASSRGEIYYEQYF. The CDR3 DNA reads TGTGCCAGCAGTCGCGGGGAGATATACTACGAGCAGTACTTC. The complete variable domain, with remaining parts taken from reference TRBV7-9 and TRBJ2-7, reads DTGVSQNPRHKITKRGQNVTFRCDPISEHNRLYWYRQTLGQGPEFLTYFQNEAQLEKSRLLSDRFSAERPKGSFSTLEIQRTEQGDSAMYLCASSRGEIYYEQYFGPGTRLTVT.

This clonotype was counted only a few times. V gene TRBV25-1 combines with J gene TRBJ2-7; perhaps TRBD2 as D (5 bases). Trimming cost V 1 base and J 3 bases, with 10 bases left between them. CDR3 size: 14 residues. Per the germline V gene, CDR1 is MGHDK and CDR2 is SYGVNS. The CDR3 DNA reads TGTGCCAGCAGTGAATCGGCGAGGGACTACGAGCAGTACTTC. This translates into CASSESARDYEQYF.

This clonotype was detected a few times. The chain employs TRBV7-9 and TRBJ1-6; D remains unclear. The CDR3 runs to 15 residues. Per germline, CDR1 SEHNR and CDR2 FQNEAQ (reference sequence). Trimming removed 0 bases at V and 4 bases at J, with 7 bases between. Here the CDR3 DNA reads TGTGCCAGCAGCTTAGCTGCAGGTTATAATTCACCCCTCCACTTT. This gives the protein CASSLAAGYNSPLHF. The complete variable domain, with remaining parts taken from reference TRBV7-9 and TRBJ1-6, reads DTGVSQNPRHKITKRGQNVTFRCDPISEHNRLYWYRQTLGQGPEFLTYFQNEAQLEKSRLLSDRFSAERPKGSFSTLEIQRTEQGDSAMYLCASSLAAGYNSPLHFGNGTRLTVT.

The rearrangement links TRBV12-3 or TRBV12-4 to TRBJ2-7, with D perhaps TRBD1 or TRBD2 (5 bases each). CDR3 length equals 14 residues. V shed 4 bases and J shed 4 bases, with 14 bases lying between them. The chain's CDR3 is CASSWSGARYEQYF. As DNA, the CDR3 is TGTGCCAGCAGTTGGTCCGGGGCCAGGTACGAGCAGTACTTC.

The gene calls are TRBV20-1 and TRBJ1-1; 7 nucleotides line up with TRBD1. The CDR3 totals 15 residues. Germline V gives CDR1 DFQATT, CDR2 SNEGSKA (reference sequence). V lost 2 bases, J lost 5 bases, and 11 bases stayed unmatched. This CDR3 reads CSARPTGAGITEAFF. The CDR3 DNA is TGCAGTGCTAGACCCACAGGGGCGGGTATTACTGAAGCTTTCTTT.

The DNA for the CDR3 is TGCAGTGCCCGGACTAGCGGGACTCGAGAGACCCAGTACTTC. This encodes CSARTSGTRETQYF. The chain combines TRBV20-1 with TRBJ2-5; TRBD2 matches at 12 bases. Germline assignment: CDR1 DFQATT and CDR2 SNEGSKA (reference sequence). The CDR3 extends over 14 amino acids. J gave up 4 bases and V 6 bases, and 6 bases lay outside the gene matches.

This clonotype was seen more than once but under ten times. This chain uses TRBV20-1 with TRBJ1-2, with D unresolved. This CDR3 has 13 residues. V dropped 6 bases and J dropped 3 bases, with 14 bases sitting between them. Germline V gives CDR1 DFQATT, CDR2 SNEGSKA (reference sequence). CDR3 loop: CSAHPPGYYGYTF. Here the CDR3 DNA reads TGCAGTGCCCACCCCCCGGGGTACTATGGCTACACCTTC.

The rearrangement links TRBV11-2 to TRBJ1-1; D is unclear. The germline V gene has CDR1 SGHAT and CDR2 FQNNGV. There are 18 residues in the CDR3. V was shortened by 1 base and J by 0 bases, with 18 bases between the two germline ends. The CDR3 DNA follows: TGTGCCAGCAGCTTAGGCCTCCGGACTTTGACAATGAACACTGAAGCTTTCTTT. Its translation: CASSLGLRTLTMNTEAFF. The full variable domain, in which reference TRBV11-2 and TRBJ1-1 provide the parts outside the CDR3, is EAGVAQSPRYKIIEKRQSVAFWCNPISGHATLYWYQQILGQGPKLLIQFQNNGVVDDSQLPKDRFSAERLKGVDSTLKIQPAKLEDSAVYLCASSLGLRTLTMNTEAFFGQGTRLTVV.

V gene TRBV24-1 combines with J gene TRBJ1-4, with D possibly TRBD1 on 5 matching bases. CDR3 length: 14 residues. Germline V CDR1 and CDR2: KGHDR, SFDVKD. V was clipped by 4 bases and J by 3 bases, with 8 bases between them. The CDR3 reads CATSDNRPNEKLFF. As DNA, the CDR3 is TGTGCCACCAGTGACAACAGGCCTAATGAAAAACTGTTTTTT.

J is TRBJ2-7 and V is TRBV27; weak D call: TRBD2 (6 bases). V shed 3 bases and J shed 6 bases, with 12 bases lying between them. The CDR3 sequence is 13 residues long. From germline, CDR1 is MNHEY and CDR2 SMNVEV (reference sequence). The CDR3 sequence is CASSLFGGGEQYF. In DNA form, the CDR3 reads TGTGCCAGCAGTTTGTTTGGGGGAGGCGAGCAGTACTTC.

This chain joins TRBV5-5 and TRBJ1-2, with unresolved D. Per germline, CDR1 SGHKS and CDR2 YYEKEE (reference sequence). Trimming pared 0 bases from V and 3 bases from J, leaving 12 bases between. The length of the CDR3 is 15 residues. As DNA, the CDR3 is TGTGCCAGCAGCTTGGGGGCAGTATTCGACTATGGCTACACCTTC. Translation gives CASSLGAVFDYGYTF.

J is TRBJ2-7 and V is TRBV6-2 or TRBV6-3; 11 bases are shared with TRBD1. The J segment lost 2 bases and the V segment lost 5 bases, leaving 5 bases of the junction unmatched. Germline V CDR1 and CDR2: MNHEY, SVGEGT. The CDR3 is 15 amino acids. As DNA, the CDR3 is TGTGCCAGCAGTCCCGGGACAGGGGGAGCCTACGAGCAGTACTTC. Its translation: CASSPGTGGAYEQYF.

The CDR3 reads CASRALTDTQYF. DNA for the CDR3: TGTGCCAGCAGGGCCCTCACAGATACGCAGTATTTT. The rearrangement links TRBV12-3 or TRBV12-4 to TRBJ2-3, with D uncertain. The CDR3 contains 12 residues. The V end was cut by 6 bases, the J end by 2 bases, with 6 bases between.

The rearrangement uses TRBV23-1 and TRBJ2-1; 10 bases map to TRBD1. TRBV23-1 carries the ORF label, with uncertain function. This CDR3 has 18 amino acids. Trimming removed 8 bases from V and 9 bases from J; junction bases left unmatched: 22. The CDR3, as DNA: TGCGCCAGCTCCACGTCTTGGGTGGGGGGACAGGGGTCTCGTGAGCAGTTCTTC. Translated, it gives CASSTSWVGGQGSREQFF.

The rearrangement uses TRBV7-9 and TRBJ2-7; a possible D gene is TRBD2 (5 bases). The V and J ends lost 1 base and 6 bases respectively, with 7 bases between them. The CDR3 runs to 12 residues. Per germline, CDR1 SEHNR and CDR2 FQNEAQ (reference sequence). CDR3 DNA: TGTGCCAGCAGCTTAGGAGGGCTCGAGCAGTACTTC. Translating gives CASSLGGLEQYF.

This clonotype appeared a few times. The chain carries TRBV30 and TRBJ2-2, with TRBD2 as a possible D gene (6 bases). The CDR3 runs to 15 residues. The V and J ends lost 0 bases and 9 bases respectively, with 17 bases between them. The germline V gene encodes CDR1 GTSNPN and CDR2 SVGIG (reference sequence). This CDR3 reads CAWSVRGFQGRELFF. The CDR3 bases are TGTGCCTGGAGTGTACGGGGGTTCCAGGGCCGGGAGCTGTTTTTT.

This clonotype has a handful of counts. The chain recombines TRBV5-1 with TRBJ2-5, with 8 bases fitting TRBD1. Germline values: CDR1 SGHRS, CDR2 YFSETQ. The V segment lost 4 bases and the J segment 4 bases; nucleotides outside the gene matches: 3. This CDR3 has 13 amino acids. CDR3 protein: CASSHGQGETQYF. DNA for the CDR3: TGCGCCAGCAGCCATGGACAGGGAGAGACCCAGTACTTC.

The chain links TRBV29-1 to TRBJ1-2, with a tentative D call TRBD1 (6 bases). V lost 4 bases and J 5 bases, leaving 14 bases between the germline ends. Per germline, CDR1 SQVTM and CDR2 ANQGSEA. The CDR3 loop spans 13 amino acids. The CDR3 DNA reads TGCAGCGTTGTTGGGGGGGCGTCATATGGCTACACCTTC. As protein: CSVVGGASYGYTF.

This clonotype was seen a handful of times. The chain is built from TRBV12-3 or TRBV12-4 and TRBJ2-3; 9 nucleotides agree with TRBD2. This CDR3 comprises 16 residues. J was trimmed by 5 bases and V by 4 bases; bases with no gene match: 10. The CDR3 region has the DNA TGTGCCAGCAGTTCTCAGGGTAGCGGGAGACGAGATACGCAGTATTTT. Its protein product is CASSSQGSGRRDTQYF.

V usage is TRBV24-1 and J usage is TRBJ2-1; a possible D gene is TRBD1 (5 bases). The CDR3 extends over 13 amino acids. Germline CDR1 KGHDR, CDR2 SFDVKD. The V and J ends lost 0 bases and 12 bases respectively, with 11 bases between them. CDR3 nucleotide sequence: TGTGCCACCAGTGATTTGACAGGTTCTGGGCAGTTCTTC. Amino acid sequence: CATSDLTGSGQFF.

This clonotype was seen a handful of times. The chain has TRBV18 and TRBJ2-6; TRBD1 might be the D (6 bases). The CDR3 extends over 17 amino acids. Germline loops: CDR1 KGHSH, CDR2 LQKENI. The V and J ends lost 1 base and 5 bases respectively, with 15 bases between them. CDR3 in amino acids: CASSPRRRGSWANVLTF. The CDR3 nucleotides are TGTGCCAGCTCACCACGGCGCAGGGGCAGCTGGGCCAACGTCCTGACTTTC.

This clonotype has only a few counts. The CDR3 DNA reads as TGTGCCAGCAGCTCCAATCCGGGACAAAATACGCAGTATTTT. Its protein product is CASSSNPGQNTQYF. This chain connects TRBV7-9 to TRBJ2-3; D might be TRBD1 (6 bases). Germline values: CDR1 SEHNR, CDR2 FQNEAQ (reference sequence). The CDR3 extends over 14 amino acids. Trimming left V 4 bases short and J 7 bases short, with 15 bases between.

The chain carries TRBV6-5 and TRBJ1-3; D unclear. The V and J ends lost 0 bases and 0 bases respectively, with 6 bases between them. Germline V CDR1 and CDR2: MNHEY, SVGAGI. This CDR3 spans 15 amino acids. The CDR3 loop reads CASSYSTSSGNTIYF. Here the CDR3 DNA reads TGTGCCAGCAGTTACTCGACTAGCTCTGGAAACACCATATATTTT.

As regards this clonotype: The junction does not match germline at one end; this may be a read error. The chain joins TRBV9 to TRBJ2-5; TRBD2 agrees at 7 bases. This CDR3 contains 15 residues. Germline-derived CDR1 and CDR2 are SGDLS and YYNGEE. CDR3 bases: TGTGCCAGCAGCTCGCTTGGGGGAGGGCAAGAGGCCCAGTACTTC. Protein: CASSSLGGGQEAQYF.

For the CDR3, the DNA is TGTGCCAGCAGTGATCAAGGAATAGCGGGGCAGTTCTTC. Translated, it gives CASSDQGIAGQFF. This rearrangement joins TRBV2 to TRBJ2-1, with 7 bases fitting TRBD2. Trimming removed 3 bases from V and 12 bases from J; junction bases left unmatched: 8. The V gene's germline CDR1 is SNHLY and CDR2 FYNNEI. The CDR3 totals 13 residues. Based on the CDR3 plus reference TRBV2 and TRBJ2-1, the full variable domain is EPEVTQTPSHQVTQMGQEVILRCVPISNHLYFYWYRQILGQKVEFLVSFYNNEISEKSEIFDDQFSVERPDGSNFTLKIRSTKLEDSAMYFCASSDQGIAGQFFGPGTRLTVL.

This clonotype came up a few times. The rearrangement links TRBV5-1 to TRBJ1-1, with D possibly being TRBD1 (5 bases). The CDR3 covers 14 residues. The V gene lost 5 bases and the J gene lost 0 bases, with 11 bases spanning the gap. Germline assignment: CDR1 SGHRS and CDR2 YFSETQ. CDR3 nucleotides: TGCGCCAGCAGGACGGGGACTATGAACACTGAAGCTTTCTTT. Translating gives CASRTGTMNTEAFF.